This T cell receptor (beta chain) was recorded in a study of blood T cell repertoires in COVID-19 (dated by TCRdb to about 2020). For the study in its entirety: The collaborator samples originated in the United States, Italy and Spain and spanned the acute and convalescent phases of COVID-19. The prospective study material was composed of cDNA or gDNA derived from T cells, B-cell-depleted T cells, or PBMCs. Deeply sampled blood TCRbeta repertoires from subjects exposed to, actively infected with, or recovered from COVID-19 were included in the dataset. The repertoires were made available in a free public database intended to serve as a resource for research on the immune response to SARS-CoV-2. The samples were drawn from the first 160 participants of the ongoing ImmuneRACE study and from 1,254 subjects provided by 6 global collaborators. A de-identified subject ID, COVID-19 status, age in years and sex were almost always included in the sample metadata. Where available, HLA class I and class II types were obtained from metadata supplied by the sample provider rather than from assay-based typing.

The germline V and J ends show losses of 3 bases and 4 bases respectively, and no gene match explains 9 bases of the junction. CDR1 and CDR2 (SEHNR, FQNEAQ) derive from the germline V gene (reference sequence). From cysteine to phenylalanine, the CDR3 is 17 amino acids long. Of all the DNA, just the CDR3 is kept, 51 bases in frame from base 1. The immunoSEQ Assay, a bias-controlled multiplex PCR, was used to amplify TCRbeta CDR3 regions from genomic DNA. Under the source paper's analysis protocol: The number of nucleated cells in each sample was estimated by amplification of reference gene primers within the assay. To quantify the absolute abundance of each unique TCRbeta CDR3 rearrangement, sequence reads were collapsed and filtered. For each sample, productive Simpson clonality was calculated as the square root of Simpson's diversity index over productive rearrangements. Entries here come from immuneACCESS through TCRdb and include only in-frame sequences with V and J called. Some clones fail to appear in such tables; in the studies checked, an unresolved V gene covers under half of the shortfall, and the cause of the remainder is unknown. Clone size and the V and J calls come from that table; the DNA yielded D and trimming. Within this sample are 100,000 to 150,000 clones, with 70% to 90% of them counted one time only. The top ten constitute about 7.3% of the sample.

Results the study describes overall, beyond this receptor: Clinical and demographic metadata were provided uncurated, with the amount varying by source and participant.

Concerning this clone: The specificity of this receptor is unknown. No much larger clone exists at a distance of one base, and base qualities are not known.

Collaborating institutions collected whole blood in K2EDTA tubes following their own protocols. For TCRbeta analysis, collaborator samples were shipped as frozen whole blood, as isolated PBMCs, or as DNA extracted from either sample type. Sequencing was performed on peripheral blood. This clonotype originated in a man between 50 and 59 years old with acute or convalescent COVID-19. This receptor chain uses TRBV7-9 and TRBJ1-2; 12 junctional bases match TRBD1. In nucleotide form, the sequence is TGTGCCAGCAGCTTTGTAGCCGGGACAGGGGGCTCCTATGGCTACACCTTC. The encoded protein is CASSFVAGTGGSYGYTF. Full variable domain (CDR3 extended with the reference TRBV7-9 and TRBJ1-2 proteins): DTGVSQNPRHKITKRGQNVTFRCDPISEHNRLYWYRQTLGQGPEFLTYFQNEAQLEKSRLLSDRFSAERPKGSFSTLEIQRTEQGDSAMYLCASSFVAGTGGSYGYTFGSGTRLTVV.